This is a list of T cell receptor beta chains from one sample in a study of tumor-infiltrating lymphocytes in primary liver carcinoma. TCRdb redid the calling of the multiplex PCR reads with MiXCR, one entry per CDR3 protein. The sample has 190,000 or so distinct CDR3 sequences; almost 65% are singletons. What was sequenced was peripheral blood. These receptors all stem from a woman aged 60-75 years with primary liver carcinoma and hepatitis B virus infection. CDR3s include the opening cysteine and the closing phenylalanine or tryptophan. The order of the fields is CDR3 protein, CDR3 DNA, CDR3 length, clone size, V gene, D gene, J gene. The D gene is left open where the match is weak. Size tells how often a clone was seen (once, few, many) or the class of an expanded clone, and some rows leave it out.

CDR3: CASSSPRDNSYNEQFF
DNA: TGTGCCAGCAGCAGCCCCCGGGATAATTCCTACAATGAGCAGTTCTTC
length: 16
size: .
V: TRBV7-9
D: .
J: TRBJ2-1

CDR3: CASSRRLAGVTGELFF
DNA: TGTGCCAGCAGCAGACGACTAGCGGGAGTCACCGGGGAGCTGTTTTTT
length: 16
size: .
V: TRBV5-4
D: TRBD2
J: TRBJ2-2

CDR3: CASSQRDTNSNQPQHF
DNA: TGCGCCAGCAGCCAAAGGGACACTAATAGCAATCAGCCCCAGCATTTT
length: 16
size: few
V: TRBV4-1
D: .
J: TRBJ1-5

CDR3: CASSTGGHTEAFF
DNA: TGTGCCAGCAGTACAGGGGGCCACACTGAAGCTTTCTTT
length: 13
size: .
V: TRBV6-5
D: TRBD1
J: TRBJ1-1

CDR3: CAGSLRRGNYNEQFF
DNA: TGTGCCGGCAGCCTAAGGCGGGGTAATTACAATGAGCAGTTCTTC
length: 15
size: .
V: TRBV11-1
D: .
J: TRBJ2-1

CDR3: CSVVGTSGRNEQFF
DNA: TGCAGCGTCGTCGGGACTAGCGGGAGAAATGAGCAGTTCTTC
length: 14
size: many
V: TRBV29-1
D: TRBD2
J: TRBJ2-1

CDR3: CASSPIGPEAFF
DNA: TGTGCCAGCAGTCCTATTGGACCTGAAGCTTTCTTT
length: 12
size: few
V: TRBV13
D: .
J: TRBJ1-1

CDR3: CASRRTGGLWGYTF
DNA: TGCGCCAGCAGACGGACAGGGGGTTTGTGGGGCTACACCTTC
length: 14
size: many
V: TRBV4-1
D: TRBD1
J: TRBJ1-2

CDR3: CASSRGFRDQETQYF
DNA: TGTGCCAGCAGCAGGGGTTTCCGGGACCAAGAGACCCAATACTTC
length: 15
size: once
V: TRBV11-1
D: .
J: TRBJ2-5

CDR3: CASGRGQEKLFF
DNA: TGTGCCAGCGGTAGGGGACAGGAAAAACTGTTTTTT
length: 12
size: many
V: TRBV7-9
D: TRBD1
J: TRBJ1-4